This T cell receptor (beta chain) emerged from a study of blood T cell repertoires in COVID-19. Seattle's enrolled individuals joined amid active infection and were then monitored longitudinally. Clones were read by immunoSEQ multiplex PCR, and TCRdb kept only the in-frame ones, dropping some. This repertoire shows tens of thousands of clones, about nine tenths found once; its top ten account for over 5%. Worth noting for this clone: The sample has other DNA sequences that encode this CDR3 too.

The junction had 15 bases not matched to a gene; V was cut back by 2 bases and J by 2 bases. There are 20 residues in the CDR3. Germline values: CDR1 MNHEY, CDR2 SVGEGT. This chain links TRBV6-2 or TRBV6-3 with TRBJ2-6, with 7 bases matching TRBD1. Sequencing was performed on peripheral blood. The receptor was isolated from a man aged 60 to 69 with COVID-19, enrolled during active disease. Here the CDR3 DNA reads TGTGCCAGCAGTTACCCCGGTTCGACAGGGATTGTACCTGGGGCCAACGTCCTGACTTTC. This sequence encodes CASSYPGSTGIVPGANVLTF.